The 17 T cell receptor beta chains listed next were all sequenced from one sample in a study of control samples from healthy donors and cancer patients. The data were produced by immunoSEQ multiplex PCR, yet TCRdb's version contains in-frame clones alone and is incomplete. The sample records 100,000 to 150,000 clones, around nine tenths being singletons. Sequences were obtained from PBMCs. These receptors were collected from a man over 45 with head and neck cancer.

In the case of this clone: One end of the junction does not line up with germline, which may come from a read error. The chain carries TRBV4-1 and TRBJ2-7; 7 nucleotides align to TRBD2. The length of the CDR3 is 15 residues. Germline-derived CDR1 and CDR2 are MGHRA and YSYEKL. This CDR3 is CARSRLAGTVYEQYF. The CDR3 nucleotides are TGCGCCCGCAGCCGACTAGCCGGGACGGTTTACGAGCAGTACTTC.

The V and J genes are TRBV28 and TRBJ1-1; D might be TRBD1 (6 bases). Between the trimmed V and J ends, which lost 2 bases and 10 bases, there was a span of 14 bases. Germline V gene lookup returns CDR1 MDHEN and CDR2 SYDVKM. This CDR3 contains 13 residues. This chain's CDR3 is CASSLPGAGGAFF. CDR3 DNA sequence: TGTGCCAGCAGTTTACCAGGGGCGGGGGGAGCTTTCTTT.

This clone showed up just a few times. V gene TRBV2 combines with J gene TRBJ2-3; 10 bases agree with TRBD2. The CDR3 is made up of 16 amino acids. V trimming: 3 bases; J trimming: 0 bases; junction bases outside the gene matches: 3. CDR1 is SNHLY and CDR2 is FYNNEI in the germline V gene. CDR3 in DNA: TGTGCCAGCAGTGAGGGACTAGCGACTAGCACAGATACGCAGTATTTT. The encoded protein is CASSEGLATSTDTQYF.

The rearrangement joins TRBV9 to TRBJ1-1; 9 positions agree with TRBD1. Germline CDR1 reads SGDLS; CDR2 reads YYNGEE. J lost 0 bases, V lost 3 bases, and 3 bases had no gene match. The CDR3 runs to 15 residues. CDR3: CASSEGQGMNTEAFF. The CDR3 DNA reads as TGTGCCAGCAGCGAGGGACAGGGCATGAACACTGAAGCTTTCTTT.

The chain combines TRBV5-1 with TRBJ1-4; 9 bases align to TRBD1. Germline V gene sequence: CDR1 SGHRS, CDR2 YFSETQ. V lost 4 bases, J lost 8 bases, and 6 bases stayed unmatched. The CDR3 runs to 14 residues. Here the CDR3 reads CASSPGQGNEKLFF. In DNA, the CDR3 is TGCGCCAGCAGCCCGGGACAGGGTAACGAAAAACTGTTTTTT.

The chain uses TRBV10-1 and TRBJ2-1, with 10 bases fitting TRBD1. This CDR3 comprises 13 residues. Germline V gene sequence: CDR1 WNHNN, CDR2 SYGVQD (reference sequence). After removal of 4 bases from V and 7 bases from J, the junction contained 1 base not matched to a gene. CDR3 in amino acids: CASSGTGGNEQFF. The CDR3 DNA reads TGCGCCAGCAGTGGGACAGGGGGAAATGAGCAGTTCTTC.

The chain has TRBV29-1 and TRBJ2-3; a possible D gene is TRBD1 (6 bases). V shed 4 bases and J shed 0 bases, with 8 bases lying between them. The CDR3 runs 13 residues. The germline V gene encodes CDR1 SQVTM and CDR2 ANQGSEA. As DNA, the CDR3 is TGCAGCGTTGCTACAGGGAGCACAGATACGCAGTATTTT. Encoded protein: CSVATGSTDTQYF.

This clone appeared once. The gene calls are TRBV10-3 and TRBJ1-6; D unresolved. The CDR3 loop spans 16 amino acids. V dropped 5 bases and J dropped 6 bases, with 17 bases sitting between them. Germline CDR1 and CDR2: ENHRY and SYGVKD. CDR3 residues: CAISLYPRSGNSPLHF. CDR3 bases: TGTGCCATCAGTCTGTATCCGAGAAGCGGTAATTCACCCCTCCACTTT.

CDR3 protein: CASSQDSGTQQYF. The CDR3 coding sequence is TGTGCCAGCAGCCAAGATAGCGGGACACAGCAGTACTTC. V and J are TRBV3-1 (or the pseudogene TRBV3-2) and TRBJ2-7, with TRBD2 identical over 8 bases. Germline V gives CDR1 LGHDT, CDR2 YNNKEL (reference sequence). Trimming at V came to 0 bases and at J to 8 bases, leaving 3 bases not matched to a gene. This CDR3 comprises 13 residues.

V gene TRBV19 combines with J gene TRBJ1-4; possible D gene TRBD1, 6 bases. V lost 5 bases, J lost 6 bases, and 13 bases lay in between. The CDR3 sequence is 14 residues long. Germline V gene sequence: CDR1 LNHDA, CDR2 SQIVND (reference sequence). CDR3 in amino acids: CASSSTGYDEKLFF. DNA for the CDR3: TGTGCCAGTAGTTCTACAGGGTATGATGAAAAACTGTTTTTT.

This clone was seen only once. The chain combines TRBV19 with TRBJ2-7; no reliable D call. The germline V gene has CDR1 LNHDA and CDR2 SQIVND (reference sequence). Trimming pared 3 bases from V and 3 bases from J, leaving 9 bases between. This CDR3 region has 13 residues. CDR3: CASSIQDNYEQYF. Written as DNA, the CDR3 is TGTGCCAGTAGTATTCAGGATAACTACGAGCAGTACTTC.

The chain uses TRBV9 and TRBJ2-1; D perhaps matches TRBD1 (6 bases). Germline V gives CDR1 SGDLS, CDR2 YYNGEE. V lost 0 bases and J lost 8, with 12 bases in between. The CDR3 loop spans 14 amino acids. The DNA for the CDR3 is TGTGCCAGCAGCGTAGCGCTGGGGGCATATGAGCAGTTCTTC. This translates into CASSVALGAYEQFF.

The chain employs TRBV2 and TRBJ2-6; D gene unclear. The V gene's germline CDR1 is SNHLY and CDR2 FYNNEI. The CDR3 sequence is 14 residues long. Trimming removed 7 bases from V and 0 bases from J, with 7 bases in between. The CDR3 bases are TGTGCCAGCATCGGTGGCTCTGGGGCCAACGTCCTGACTTTC. Protein: CASIGGSGANVLTF. Based on the CDR3 plus reference TRBV2 and TRBJ2-6, the full variable domain is EPEVTQTPSHQVTQMGQEVILRCVPISNHLYFYWYRQILGQKVEFLVSFYNNEISEKSEIFDDQFSVERPDGSNFTLKIRSTKLEDSAMYFCASIGGSGANVLTFGAGSRLTVL.

V and J are TRBV18 and TRBJ2-7; 11 nucleotides match TRBD1. The ends lost 5 bases at V and 6 bases at J; junction bases unmatched: 9. The CDR3 loop spans 15 amino acids. Germline V gives CDR1 KGHSH, CDR2 LQKENI. CDR3 bases: TGTGCCAGCTCAGAGGGACAGGGGGTGATTGGCGAGCAGTACTTC. Protein product: CASSEGQGVIGEQYF.

The chain employs TRBV28 and TRBJ2-6, with D unresolved. The CDR3 spans 15 residues. Looked up from germline, CDR1 is MDHEN and CDR2 is SYDVKM. Trimming shortened V by 2 bases and J by 1 base, and 6 bases separated the two germline ends. The CDR3 DNA is TGTGCCAGCAGTTTAATAGTATCTGGGGCCAACGTCCTGACTTTC. It translates to CASSLIVSGANVLTF.

J is TRBJ2-5 and V is TRBV2; D gene uncertain. This CDR3 has 10 residues. Germline assignment: CDR1 SNHLY and CDR2 FYNNEI. The V gene lost 6 bases and the J gene lost 6 bases, with 5 bases spanning the gap. CDR3 DNA sequence: TGTGCCAGCAGGGGGAAGACCCAGTACTTC. Translated: CASRGKTQYF.

The V gene is TRBV19, the J gene TRBJ2-7, with no clear D. The CDR3 covers 14 residues. V was cut by 3 bases and J by 0 bases, with 9 bases left in between. Germline V gives CDR1 LNHDA, CDR2 SQIVND (reference sequence). CDR3 bases: TGTGCCAGTAGTATCGGCGTGCGCTCCTACGAGCAGTACTTC. As protein: CASSIGVRSYEQYF. The complete variable domain, with remaining parts taken from reference TRBV19 and TRBJ2-7, reads DGGITQSPKYLFRKEGQNVTLSCEQNLNHDAMYWYRQDPGQGLRLIYYSQIVNDFQKGDIAEGYSVSREKKESFPLTVTSAQKNPTAFYLCASSIGVRSYEQYFGPGTRLTVT.